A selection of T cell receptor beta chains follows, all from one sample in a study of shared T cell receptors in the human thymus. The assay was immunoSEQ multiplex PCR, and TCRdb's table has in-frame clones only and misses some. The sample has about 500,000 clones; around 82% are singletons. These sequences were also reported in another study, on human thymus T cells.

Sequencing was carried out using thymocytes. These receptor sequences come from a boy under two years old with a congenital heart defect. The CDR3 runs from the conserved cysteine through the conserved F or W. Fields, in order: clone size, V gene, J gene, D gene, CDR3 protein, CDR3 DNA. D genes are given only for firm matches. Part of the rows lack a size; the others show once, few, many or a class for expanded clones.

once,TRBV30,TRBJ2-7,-,CAWSEIADSYEQYF,TGTGCCTGGAGTGAAATTGCGGACTCCTACGAGCAGTACTTC
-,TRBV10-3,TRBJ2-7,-,CAISEGRIYEQYF,TGTGCCATCAGTGAAGGCAGGATCTACGAGCAGTACTTC
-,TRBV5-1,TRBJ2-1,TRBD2,CASSLMSGTSGRDEQFF,TGCGCCAGCAGCTTGATGTCCGGGACTAGCGGGAGAGATGAGCAGTTCTTC
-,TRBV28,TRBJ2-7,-,CASSYNGSYEQYF,TGTGCCAGCAGTTATAACGGCTCCTACGAGCAGTACTTC
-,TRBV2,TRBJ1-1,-,CASSALGAVLAFF,TGTGCCAGCAGTGCCCTGGGGGCGGTACTAGCTTTCTTT
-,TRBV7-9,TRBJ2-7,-,CASNHAESYEQYF,TGTGCCAGCAACCACGCCGAGTCCTACGAGCAGTACTTC
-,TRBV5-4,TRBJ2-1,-,CAVHDGTVYNEQFF,TGTGCCGTACATGACGGGACTGTATACAATGAGCAGTTCTTC
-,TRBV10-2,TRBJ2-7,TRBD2,CASGLAGASSYEQYF,TGCGCCAGCGGGCTAGCGGGGGCGAGCTCCTACGAGCAGTACTTC
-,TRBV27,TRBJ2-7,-,CASSFGGHYEQYF,TGTGCCAGCAGTTTCGGCGGCCACTACGAGCAGTACTTC
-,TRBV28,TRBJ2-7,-,CASSFGTWAYEQYF,TGTGCCAGCAGTTTCGGGACTTGGGCCTACGAGCAGTACTTC
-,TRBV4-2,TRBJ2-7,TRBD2,CASSHGGLAGGYEQYF,TGTGCCAGCAGCCATGGGGGACTAGCGGGAGGATACGAGCAGTACTTC
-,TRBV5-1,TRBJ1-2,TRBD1,CASSRQGPFDGYGYTF,TGCGCCAGCAGCCGACAGGGTCCCTTCGATGGCTATGGCTACACCTTC
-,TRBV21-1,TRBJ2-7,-,CASSTAPGQGVDEQYF,TGTGCCAGCAGCACAGCTCCGGGACAGGGGGTCGACGAGCAGTACTTC
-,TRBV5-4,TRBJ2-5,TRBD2,CASSCKWASGPSREQETQYF,TGTGCCAGCAGCTGCAAATGGGCTAGCGGCCCTAGCAGGGAGCAAGAGACCCAGTACTTC
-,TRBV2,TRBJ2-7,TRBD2,CASSDGGRDLLEQYF,TGTGCCAGCAGTGACGGCGGGAGAGATCTCCTCGAGCAGTACTTC
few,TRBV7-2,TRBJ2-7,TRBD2,CASSLMGLAPSSYEQYF,TGTGCCAGCAGCTTAATGGGACTAGCTCCGAGCTCCTACGAGCAGTACTTC
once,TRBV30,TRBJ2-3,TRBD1,CAWRRDREGTDTQYF,TGTGCCTGGAGGCGGGACAGGGAAGGCACAGATACGCAGTATTTT
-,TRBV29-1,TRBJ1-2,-,CSVGGLILNGYTF,TGCAGCGTTGGGGGACTTATTTTGAATGGCTACACCTTC
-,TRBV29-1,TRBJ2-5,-,CSTRGTLEETQYF,TGCAGCACCAGGGGGACTTTAGAAGAGACCCAGTACTTC
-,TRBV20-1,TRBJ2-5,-,CSASGWETQYF,TGCAGTGCTAGCGGGTGGGAGACCCAGTACTTC
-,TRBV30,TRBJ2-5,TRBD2,CAWSVNGRLAGVGETQYF,TGTGCCTGGAGTGTAAACGGGCGACTAGCGGGAGTTGGCGAGACCCAGTACTTC
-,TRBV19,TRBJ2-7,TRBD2,CASSYGSGRVYEQYF,TGTGCCAGTAGTTACGGTAGCGGGAGGGTGTACGAGCAGTACTTC
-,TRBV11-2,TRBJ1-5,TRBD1,CASSPRTGLGSNQPQHF,TGTGCCAGCAGCCCCCGGACAGGTCTAGGTAGCAATCAGCCCCAGCATTTT
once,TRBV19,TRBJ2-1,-,CASSISTITSRNYSYNEQFF,TGTGCCAGTAGTATATCAACGATAACTAGCAGGAATTACTCCTACAATGAGCAGTTCTTC
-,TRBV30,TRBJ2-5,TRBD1,CAWSGDRGGETQYF,TGTGCCTGGAGTGGGGACAGGGGAGGAGAGACCCAGTACTTC
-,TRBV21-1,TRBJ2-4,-,CAPETSGSHIQYF,TGTGCCCCGGAGACTAGCGGGAGTCACATTCAGTACTTC
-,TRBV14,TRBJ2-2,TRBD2,CASSQDGSGEGLASTGELFF,TGTGCCAGCAGCCAAGATGGGTCAGGGGAGGGACTAGCGAGCACCGGGGAGCTGTTTTTT
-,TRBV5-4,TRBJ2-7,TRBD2,CASSFRTSGRGDSGEQYF,TGTGCCAGCAGCTTCCGAACTAGCGGGAGAGGGGACTCGGGGGAGCAGTACTTC
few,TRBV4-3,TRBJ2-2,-,CASSQVPLPTSQNTGELFF,TGCGCCAGCAGCCAAGTTCCACTTCCCACCTCTCAGAACACCGGGGAGCTGTTTTTT
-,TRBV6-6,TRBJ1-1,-,CASSYSRVAGTEAFF,TGTGCCAGCAGTTACTCGAGGGTGGCGGGCACTGAAGCTTTCTTT
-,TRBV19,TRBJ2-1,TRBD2,CASRTTSGRTAVFDEQFF,TGTGCCAGTAGGACGACTAGCGGGAGGACTGCAGTTTTCGATGAGCAGTTCTTC
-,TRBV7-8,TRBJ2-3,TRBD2,CASSLGLAADTQYF,TGTGCCAGCAGCTTAGGACTAGCGGCAGATACGCAGTATTTT
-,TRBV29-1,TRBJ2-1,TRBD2,CSTGTSGPYNEQFF,TGCAGCACCGGGACTAGCGGGCCCTACAATGAGCAGTTCTTC
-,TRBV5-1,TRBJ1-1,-,CASSVGAEAFF,TGCGCCAGCAGCGTCGGAGCTGAAGCTTTCTTT
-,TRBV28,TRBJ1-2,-,CASSSGDPNYGYTF,TGTGCCAGCTCCTCGGGGGACCCTAACTATGGCTACACCTTC
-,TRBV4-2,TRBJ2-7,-,CASSQDPAVSYEQYF,TGTGCCAGCAGCCAAGATCCGGCGGTATCCTACGAGCAGTACTTC